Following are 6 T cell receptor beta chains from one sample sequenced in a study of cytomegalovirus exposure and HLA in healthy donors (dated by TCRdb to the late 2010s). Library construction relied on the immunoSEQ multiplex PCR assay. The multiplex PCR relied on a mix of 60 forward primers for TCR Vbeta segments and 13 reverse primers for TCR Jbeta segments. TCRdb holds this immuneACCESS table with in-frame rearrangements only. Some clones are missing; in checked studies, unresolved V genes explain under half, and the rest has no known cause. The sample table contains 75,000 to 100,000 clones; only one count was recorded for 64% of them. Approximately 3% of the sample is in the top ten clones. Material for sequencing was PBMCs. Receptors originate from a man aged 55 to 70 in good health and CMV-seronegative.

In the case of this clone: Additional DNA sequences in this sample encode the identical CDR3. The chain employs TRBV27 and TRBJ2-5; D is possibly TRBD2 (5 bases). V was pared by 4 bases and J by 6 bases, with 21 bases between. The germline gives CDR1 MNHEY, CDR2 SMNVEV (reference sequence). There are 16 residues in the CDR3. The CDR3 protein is CASSSFFAKRGKTQYF. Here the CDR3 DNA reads TGTGCCAGCAGTTCATTTTTTGCCAAAAGAGGGAAGACCCAGTACTTC.

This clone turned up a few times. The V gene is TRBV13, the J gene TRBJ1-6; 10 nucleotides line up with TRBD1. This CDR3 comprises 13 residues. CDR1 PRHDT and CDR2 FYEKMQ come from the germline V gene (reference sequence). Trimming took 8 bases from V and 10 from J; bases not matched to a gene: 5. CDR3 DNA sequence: TGTGCCAGCCGACAGGGGGCTTGGTCACCCCTCCACTTT. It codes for CASRQGAWSPLHF.

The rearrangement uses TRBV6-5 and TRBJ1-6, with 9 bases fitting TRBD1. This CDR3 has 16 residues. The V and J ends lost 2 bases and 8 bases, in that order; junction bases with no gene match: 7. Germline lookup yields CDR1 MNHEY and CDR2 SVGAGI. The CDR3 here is CASSYTGQGMDSPLHF. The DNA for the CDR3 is TGTGCCAGCAGTTACACGGGACAGGGAATGGATTCACCCCTCCACTTT.

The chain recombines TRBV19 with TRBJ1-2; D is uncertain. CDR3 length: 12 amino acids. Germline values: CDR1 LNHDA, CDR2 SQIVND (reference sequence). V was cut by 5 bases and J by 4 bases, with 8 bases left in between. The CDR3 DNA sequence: TGTGCCAGTAGTCCCGGGATCTATGGCTACACCTTC. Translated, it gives CASSPGIYGYTF.

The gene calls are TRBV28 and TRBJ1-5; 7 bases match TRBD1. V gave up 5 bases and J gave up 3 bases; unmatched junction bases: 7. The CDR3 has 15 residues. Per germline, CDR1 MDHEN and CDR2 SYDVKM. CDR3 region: CASSRDSSTNQPQHF. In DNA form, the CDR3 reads TGTGCCAGCAGTCGGGACAGTTCCACCAATCAGCCCCAGCATTTT.

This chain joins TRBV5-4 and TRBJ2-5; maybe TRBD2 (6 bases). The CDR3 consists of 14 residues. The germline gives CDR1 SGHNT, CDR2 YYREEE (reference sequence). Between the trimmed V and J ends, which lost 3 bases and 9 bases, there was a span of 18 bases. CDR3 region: CASSSHDGGAAQYF. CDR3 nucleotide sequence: TGTGCCAGCAGCTCCCACGACGGAGGGGCGGCCCAGTACTTC. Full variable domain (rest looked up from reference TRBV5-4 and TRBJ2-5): ETGVTQSPTHLIKTRGQQVTLRCSSQSGHNTVSWYQQALGQGPQFIFQYYREEENGRGNFPPRFSGLQFPNYSSELNVNALELDDSALYLCASSSHDGGAAQYFGPGTRLLVL.